This TCR beta chain was sequenced for a study of early T cells in non-severe SARS-CoV-2 infection. This CDR3 is built from 14 residues. Germline V gene lookup returns CDR1 LGHDT and CDR2 YNNKEL (reference sequence). The V gene end was trimmed by 1 base and the J gene end by 1 base; junction bases not matched to a gene: 0. TCRdb reanalysed the 5' RACE reads using MiXCR and keeps one entry per CDR3 protein. The table has tens of thousands of distinct CDR3 sequences, approximately 10% seen once. This clonotype was detected only a few times. The chain has TRBV3-1 and TRBJ2-7; the match to TRBD1 covers 8 bases. The source was whole blood, collected at baseline. The clonotype comes from an adult who was a healthcare worker with PCR-confirmed SARS-CoV-2 infection or an uninfected control (not recorded which). CDR3 nucleotide sequence: TGTGCCAGCAGCCAAGGGACAGGGTCCTACGAGCAGTACTTC. It codes for CASSQGTGSYEQYF.